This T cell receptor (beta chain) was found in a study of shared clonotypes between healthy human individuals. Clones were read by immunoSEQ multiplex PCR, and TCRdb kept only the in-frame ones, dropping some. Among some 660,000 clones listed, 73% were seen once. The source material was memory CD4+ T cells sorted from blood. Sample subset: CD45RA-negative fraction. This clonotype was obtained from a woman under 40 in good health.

CDR3 protein: CASSTGTSSTDTQYF. The CDR3 DNA is TGTGCCAGTAGTACGGGGACATCTAGCACAGATACGCAGTATTTT. J is TRBJ2-3 and V is TRBV19, with a tentative D call TRBD1 (6 bases). Per germline, CDR1 LNHDA and CDR2 SQIVND (reference sequence). Trimming left V 4 bases short and J 0 bases short, with 11 bases between. CDR3 length equals 15 residues.